A single sample gave rise to the 20 T cell receptor beta chains below, sequenced in a study of shared clonotypes between healthy human individuals. TCRdb's table, derived via immunoSEQ multiplex PCR, lists solely in-frame clones and lacks some. The table includes under 2,500,000 clones, about 94% detected once. The sequenced sample was naive CD4+ T cells sorted from blood. Regarding subset: CD45RA+ positively selected. These receptors were obtained from a man younger than 30 in good health.

This clone was seen once. J is TRBJ1-5 and V is TRBV7-8; no clear D. The CDR3 consists of 15 residues. Trimming removed 3 bases from V and 4 bases from J, with 13 bases in between. The germline V gene has CDR1 SGHVS and CDR2 FQNEAQ. Here the CDR3 reads CASSLSGVGNQPQHF. The CDR3 nucleotides read TGTGCCAGCAGCTTGTCCGGGGTAGGGAATCAGCCCCAGCATTTT.

The rearrangement links TRBV5-4 to TRBJ2-5; TRBD1 matches at 7 bases. Germline assignment: CDR1 SGHNT and CDR2 YYREEE (reference sequence). V was pared by 4 bases and J by 5 bases, with 8 bases of the junction left unmatched. The CDR3 consists of 14 residues. The chain's CDR3 is CASSVRDRAETQYF. The CDR3 DNA is TGTGCCAGCAGCGTACGAGACAGGGCGGAGACCCAGTACTTC.

CDR3 DNA sequence: TGTGCCAGCGCCGACCCAGGGTATGGCTACACCTTC. It translates to CASADPGYGYTF. The chain combines TRBV6-5 with TRBJ1-2, with D possibly being TRBD1 (5 bases). The germline gives CDR1 MNHEY, CDR2 SVGAGI. V lost 8 bases and J 5 bases, leaving 12 bases between the germline ends. CDR3 length: 12 residues.

This chain links TRBV27 with TRBJ2-7; 11 bases map to TRBD2. Looked up from germline, CDR1 is MNHEY and CDR2 is SMNVEV (reference sequence). This CDR3 has 14 residues. The CDR3 protein is CSKRASGGTHEQYF. CDR3 DNA: TGTTCCAAACGGGCTAGCGGGGGGACCCACGAGCAGTACTTC.

This clone was counted a few times. The chain carries TRBV5-6 and TRBJ2-7; D uncertain. V lost 5 bases to trimming and J lost 2 bases, with 14 bases between them. The CDR3 contains 14 residues. The V gene's germline CDR1 is SGHDT and CDR2 YYEEEE. Written as DNA, the CDR3 is TGTGCCAGCAGGCGGTCGGCAGGTGCCTACGAGCAGTACTTC. It encodes CASRRSAGAYEQYF.

The chain uses TRBV6-1 and TRBJ1-1, with unresolved D. The CDR3 length is 15 residues. With 6 bases removed from V and 2 bases from J, the gap between germline ends came to 16 bases. The germline V gene encodes CDR1 MNHNS and CDR2 SASEGT. The CDR3 reads CASRLETAKNTEAFF. The DNA for the CDR3 is TGTGCCAGCAGATTGGAAACAGCGAAAAACACTGAAGCTTTCTTT.

The chain employs TRBV2 and TRBJ2-7; 8 positions agree with TRBD2. Germline-derived CDR1 and CDR2 are SNHLY and FYNNEI. After removal of 0 bases from V and 7 bases from J, the junction contained 8 bases not matched to a gene. The CDR3 loop spans 15 amino acids. The CDR3 nucleotides read TGTGCCAGCAGTGAAGCGCTTATAGCGGGAAGGGAGCAGTACTTC. It specifies CASSEALIAGREQYF.

This chain links TRBV5-1 with TRBJ2-1; 8 bases agree with TRBD2. The CDR3 runs 16 residues. Germline V gives CDR1 SGHRS, CDR2 YFSETQ. Unmatched junction bases numbered 6, after V lost 1 base and J lost 3 bases. The CDR3 region is CASSLRTSGYYNEQFF. CDR3 coding DNA: TGCGCCAGCAGCTTGCGTACTAGCGGCTACTACAATGAGCAGTTCTTC.

The chain uses TRBV7-6 and TRBJ2-3; 11 bases are shared with TRBD2. The CDR3 length is 16 residues. Germline values: CDR1 SGHVS, CDR2 FNYEAQ. J gave up 0 bases and V 4 bases, and 3 bases lay outside the gene matches. CDR3 DNA sequence: TGTGCCAGCAGCTCACGGACTAGCGGGAGCACAGATACGCAGTATTTT. Amino acids: CASSSRTSGSTDTQYF.

The rearrangement joins TRBV5-4 to TRBJ1-6, with D unresolved. V was cut by 0 bases and J by 13 bases, with 14 bases left in between. CDR1 is SGHNT, CDR2 YYREEE, per germline (reference sequence). The CDR3 is 14 amino acids. Here the CDR3 DNA reads TGTGCCAGCAGCTTGGCAGAGGGCTCCCTCCCCCTCCACTTT. This codes for CASSLAEGSLPLHF.

The gene calls are TRBV6-1 and TRBJ2-7; D could derive from TRBD1 or TRBD2 (5 bases each). Germline values: CDR1 MNHNS, CDR2 SASEGT. V was cut by 0 bases and J by 7 bases, with 10 bases left in between. This CDR3 region has 13 residues. CDR3 nucleotide sequence: TGTGCCAGCAGTGAAGCGAGGGGTACGGAGCAGTACTTC. It is translated as CASSEARGTEQYF.

The gene calls are TRBV6-1 and TRBJ1-2; the D is unclear. Germline CDR1 MNHNS, CDR2 SASEGT. This CDR3 has 14 residues. Deletions cut 2 bases from V and 4 bases from J, with 11 bases between. The CDR3 DNA follows: TGTGCCAGCAGTGAATCCCCAATTGGCTATGGCTACACCTTC. Residues: CASSESPIGYGYTF.

This chain connects TRBV5-4 to TRBJ1-2, with TRBD1 matching over 10 bases. The CDR3 sequence is 13 residues long. Per the germline V gene, CDR1 is SGHNT and CDR2 is YYREEE (reference sequence). After removal of 4 bases from V and 6 bases from J, the junction contained 3 bases not matched to a gene. CDR3 sequence (DNA): TGTGCCAGCAGCACCGGGACAGGGGATGGCTACACCTTC. Its protein product is CASSTGTGDGYTF.

This clone came up once. The gene calls are TRBV6-5 and TRBJ2-2; the D gene is possibly TRBD1 (6 bases). The CDR3 extends over 15 amino acids. Germline V lookup: CDR1 MNHEY, CDR2 SVGAGI. The V gene lost 5 bases and the J gene lost 5 bases, with 15 bases spanning the gap. The CDR3 DNA reads as TGTGCCAGCAGTCGCGTCCGAGGGGGAACCGGGGAGCTGTTTTTT. Residues: CASSRVRGGTGELFF.

The chain has TRBV11-2 and TRBJ2-5; no reliable D call. V lost 0 bases, J lost 2 bases, and 10 bases lay in between. CDR1 SGHAT and CDR2 FQNNGV come from the germline V gene. This CDR3 is built from 15 residues. DNA of the CDR3: TGTGCCAGCAGCTTAGATGGAACAGTTCAAGAGACCCAGTACTTC. Protein sequence: CASSLDGTVQETQYF.

J is TRBJ1-3 and V is TRBV7-8; D is uncertain. Trimming took 1 base from V and 0 from J, leaving 10 bases between them. This CDR3 region has 16 residues. The germline V gene encodes CDR1 SGHVS and CDR2 FQNEAQ. The CDR3 region is CASSLGRAHSGNTIYF. The CDR3 nucleotides read TGTGCCAGCAGCTTAGGTAGGGCCCACTCTGGAAACACCATATATTTT.

As regards this clone: This sample includes further DNA sequences coding for the same CDR3. CDR3 in amino acids: CASSRGSSYEQYF. The DNA for the CDR3 is TGTGCCAGCAGCAGAGGGAGCTCCTACGAGCAGTACTTC. V and J are TRBV6-5 and TRBJ2-7; TRBD2 is a possible D gene (5 bases). Between the trimmed V and J ends, which lost 6 bases and 0 bases, there was a span of 9 bases. The CDR3 is 13 amino acids. Per the germline V gene, CDR1 is MNHEY and CDR2 is SVGAGI.

The chain carries TRBV29-1 and TRBJ2-3; D gene unclear. This CDR3 comprises 15 residues. The germline gives CDR1 SQVTM, CDR2 ANQGSEA. V was clipped by 7 bases and J by 5 bases, with 22 bases between them. The DNA for the CDR3 is TGCAGCGGGCACCGGGCGACTCTCGGTCAAGATACGCAGTATTTT. Residues: CSGHRATLGQDTQYF.

The CDR3 region has the DNA TGCGCCAGCAGCTTAGGGGAGGGTCCGGGTGAAGCTTTCTTT. Protein: CASSLGEGPGEAFF. The V gene is TRBV5-1, the J gene TRBJ1-1; perhaps TRBD1 as D (5 bases). Trimming shortened V by 2 bases and J by 7 bases, and 15 bases separated the two germline ends. Germline lookup yields CDR1 SGHRS and CDR2 YFSETQ. This CDR3 region has 14 residues. Together with reference TRBV5-1 and TRBJ1-1, the CDR3 gives the full variable domain: KAGVTQTPRYLIKTRGQQVTLSCSPISGHRSVSWYQQTPGQGLQFLFEYFSETQRNKGNFPGRFSGRQFSNSRSEMNVSTLELGDSALYLCASSLGEGPGEAFFGQGTRLTVV.

This clone was counted once. V gene TRBV11-3 combines with J gene TRBJ2-3, with 11 bases matching TRBD1. Germline CDR1 SGHNT, CDR2 YENEEA. The V and J ends lost 1 base and 5 bases, in that order; junction bases with no gene match: 5. The CDR3 covers 16 residues. The CDR3 sequence: CASSLVSGQGGDTQYF. DNA for the CDR3: TGTGCCAGCAGCTTAGTATCGGGACAGGGGGGAGATACGCAGTATTTT.